The following is a T cell receptor (beta chain) sequence with its context. Deletions cut 3 bases from V and 9 bases from J, with 17 bases between. Germline CDR1 is SGHTA and CDR2 is FQGNSA. The CDR3 contains 14 residues. Assay used: immunoSEQ multiplex PCR; TCRdb lists only in-frame clones, some missing. The sample carries about 140,000 clones, around 90% recorded once. The sample is drawn from a study of T cell responses to AZD1222 COVID-19 vaccine. Here the sequenced sample was peripheral blood, taken 28 days after the second AZD1222 dose. The sequence was collected from an adult who received the AZD1222 COVID-19 vaccine. This sequence joins TRBV7-2 and TRBJ1-2; tentative D call: TRBD1 (5 bases). The CDR3 sequence is CASSLDTGSRSYTF. The CDR3 coding sequence is TGTGCCAGCAGCTTGGATACAGGATCTCGAAGCTACACCTTC.